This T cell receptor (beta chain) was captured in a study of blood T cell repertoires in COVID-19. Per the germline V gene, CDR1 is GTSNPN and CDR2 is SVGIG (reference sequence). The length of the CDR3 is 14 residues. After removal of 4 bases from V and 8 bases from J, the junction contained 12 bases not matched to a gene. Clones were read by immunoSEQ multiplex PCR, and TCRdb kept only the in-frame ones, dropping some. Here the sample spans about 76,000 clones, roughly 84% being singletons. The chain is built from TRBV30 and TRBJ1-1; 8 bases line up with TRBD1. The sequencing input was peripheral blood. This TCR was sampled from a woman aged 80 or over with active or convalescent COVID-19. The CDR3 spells CAWMRGQEALEAFF. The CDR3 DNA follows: TGTGCCTGGATGAGGGGACAGGAGGCTCTGGAAGCTTTCTTT.